This entry describes one T cell receptor (beta chain). The antigen it recognizes is unknown. Base qualities are not recorded, but no much larger clone differs from it by a single base. TCRbeta CDR3 regions were amplified from genomic DNA by means of the immunoSEQ Assay, a bias-controlled multiplex PCR. The source study handled its data this way. Nucleated cell counts per sample were estimated from amplification of reference gene primers within the assay. To quantify the absolute abundance of each unique TCRbeta CDR3 rearrangement, sequence reads were collapsed and filtered. For each sample, productive Simpson clonality was calculated by taking the square root of Simpson's diversity index across productive rearrangements. Sourced from immuneACCESS, this table was stored by TCRdb with only in-frame sequences that have V and J called. A share of the clones is absent; for the studies checked, an unresolved V gene accounts for under half, and the remainder has no known explanation. D and trimming come from the DNA, and the V and J calls and clone size come from that table. The table for this sample lists around 180,000 clones; 80% to 90% of them were counted only once. The ten largest clones take up 9.5% to 12% of the sample.

Each collaborating institution followed its own protocols to collect whole blood in K2EDTA tubes. For TCRbeta analysis, collaborator samples were shipped as frozen whole blood, as isolated PBMCs, or as DNA extracted from either sample type. This sample was taken from a study of blood T cell repertoires in COVID-19 (dated by TCRdb to 2019 to 2021). Looking at the study overall: Samples from collaborators originated in the United States, Italy and Spain and spanned both the acute and convalescent phases of COVID-19. The material from the prospective study consisted of cDNA or gDNA derived from T cells, B-cell-depleted T cells, or PBMCs. Subjects who had been exposed to COVID-19, were actively infected with it, or had recovered from it provided the deeply sampled blood TCRbeta repertoires that made up the dataset. The repertoires were made available in a free public database intended to serve as a resource for research on the immune response to SARS-CoV-2. Samples came from the ongoing ImmuneRACE study (first 160 participants) plus 1,254 subjects from 6 global collaborators. Nearly every sample came with metadata listing a de-identified subject ID, COVID-19 status, age in years and sex. Where HLA class I and class II types were available, the types were taken from metadata supplied by the sample provider, not from assay-based typing. Overall study results and their limits: How much clinical and demographic metadata was included differed by source and by participant, and the metadata was provided uncurated.

The V and J ends are trimmed by 3 bases and 5 bases, leaving 11 bases between them. Including the terminal cysteine and phenylalanine, the CDR3 comprises 13 residues. Only the CDR3 DNA stays, 39 bases, in frame from base 1. From the germline V gene, CDR1 is SGHTA and CDR2 is FQGNSA. The sequence was collected from a human donor with active or convalescent COVID-19. The donor label of this sample is uncertain. The chain is encoded by TRBV7-2 joined to TRBJ2-7, with no reliable assignment of the D segment. Material for sequencing was peripheral blood. The DNA sequence is given as TGTGCCAGCAGCTTCAACGGTTTCGACGAGCAGTACTTC. This codes for CASSFNGFDEQYF.